What follows are 30 T cell receptor beta chains derived from one specimen sequenced in a study of T-cell reconstitution after alpha-beta-depleted transplantation in children. Researchers prepared the TCRbeta library using unique molecular identifiers, the study reports. TCRdb re-derived calls from the PCR reads in MiXCR, one entry per CDR3 protein. Of some 530,000 distinct CDR3 sequences listed, around 13% are singletons. The material was PBMCs from the stem cell graft donor, obtained from the stem cell graft. Receptors were obtained from a human donor who donated a stem cell graft to a child with combined immunodeficiency.

In its sample, this clonotype was seen many times. The chain has TRBV12-3 or TRBV12-4 and TRBJ1-2; D perhaps matches TRBD1 (5 bases). The CDR3 extends over 13 amino acids. The germline V and J ends were trimmed by 0 bases and 3 bases, with 5 bases remaining between them. CDR3: CASSLAGDYGYTF. CDR3 in DNA: TGTGCCAGCAGTTTAGCGGGGGACTATGGCTACACCTTC.

This clonotype was observed at least ten times. The genes are TRBV7-8 and TRBJ1-2; weak D call: TRBD1 (5 bases). The germline CDR1 and CDR2 sequences are SGHVS and FQNEAQ. The CDR3 contains 15 residues. Trimming stripped 5 bases from V and 4 bases from J, with 17 bases between. The CDR3, as DNA: TGTGCCAGCAGCCCGATATGGCTGGGGGGCTATGGCTACACCTTC. As protein: CASSPIWLGGYGYTF. The full variable domain, in which reference TRBV7-8 and TRBJ1-2 provide the parts outside the CDR3, is GAGVSQSPRYKVAKRGQDVALRCDPISGHVSLFWYQQALGQGPEFLTYFQNEAQLDKSGLPSDRFFAERPEGSVSTLKIQRTQQEDSAVYLCASSPIWLGGYGYTFGSGTRLTVV.

This clonotype was seen only a few times. V is TRBV4-3 and J is TRBJ1-1; TRBD1 matches 8 bases. The V gene end was trimmed by 3 bases and the J gene end by 4 bases; junction bases not matched to a gene: 10. The CDR3 consists of 16 residues. Germline CDR1 is LGHNA and CDR2 is YSLEER. For the CDR3, the DNA is TGCGCCAGCAGCCAGGGCCTCAGGGGGCTGAGCACTGAAGCTTTCTTT. Protein product: CASSQGLRGLSTEAFF.

This chain uses TRBV13 with TRBJ1-2, with D unresolved. Germline loops: CDR1 PRHDT, CDR2 FYEKMQ (reference sequence). CDR3 length: 12 residues. Trimming removed 6 bases at V and 7 bases at J, with 12 bases between. The CDR3 loop is CASRTTSRGYTF. CDR3 DNA sequence: TGTGCCAGCAGGACAACCTCACGTGGCTACACCTTC.

This clonotype was recorded a few times. The rearrangement joins TRBV29-1 to TRBJ2-1; D possibly uses TRBD1 or TRBD2 (5 bases each). Germline V gene sequence: CDR1 SQVTM, CDR2 ANQGSEA. CDR3 length equals 14 residues. V was clipped by 7 bases and J by 3 bases, with 16 bases between them. The CDR3 bases are TGCAGCGCCGAGGGGCAAAAGGGCTACAATGAGCAGTTCTTC. Translated: CSAEGQKGYNEQFF.

The CDR3 sequence is CASRGEVNEKLFF. In nucleotides, the CDR3 is TGTGCCAGCAGGGGGGAAGTAAATGAAAAACTGTTTTTT. The V and J genes are TRBV6-1 and TRBJ1-4; D might be TRBD1 (5 bases). V lost 6 bases and J lost 5, with 10 bases in between. The germline gives CDR1 MNHNS, CDR2 SASEGT. This CDR3 region has 13 residues.

This clonotype was counted many times. CDR3 in amino acids: CALAGGSSNEQFF. CDR3 nucleotides: TGTGCCCTCGCCGGGGGATCGAGCAATGAGCAGTTCTTC. The chain employs TRBV10-3 and TRBJ2-1, with a tentative D call TRBD2 (6 bases). Between the trimmed V and J ends, which lost 11 bases and 6 bases, there was a span of 17 bases. The CDR3 runs 13 residues. CDR1 and CDR2 (germline): ENHRY, SYGVKD.

V usage is TRBV20-1 and J usage is TRBJ1-1; D not resolved. The CDR3 is 14 residues long. Looked up from germline, CDR1 is DFQATT and CDR2 is SNEGSKA (reference sequence). The ends were cut back, 1 base at V and 4 bases at J, with 13 bases in the middle. In nucleotides, the CDR3 is TGCAGTGCTAGAGTTGCAGCGGTTTTCACTGAAGCTTTCTTT. Translation gives CSARVAAVFTEAFF.

This clonotype was seen many times. The chain carries TRBV7-9 and TRBJ2-1, with 13 bases identical to TRBD2. CDR1 and CDR2 (germline): SEHNR, FQNEAQ (reference sequence). V was pared by 6 bases and J by 9 bases, with 2 bases of the junction left unmatched. The CDR3 runs to 13 residues. The CDR3 loop reads CASRTSGRVEQFF. The CDR3 nucleotides are TGTGCCAGCAGAACTAGCGGGAGGGTTGAGCAGTTCTTC.

This clonotype has a handful of counts. The V and J genes are TRBV10-3 and TRBJ1-6; D is unclear. The V end was cut by 0 bases, the J end by 10 bases, with 16 bases between. The CDR3 spans 16 residues. The germline CDR1 and CDR2 sequences are ENHRY and SYGVKD. CDR3 amino acids: CAISESFQATESPLHF. As DNA, the CDR3 is TGTGCCATCAGTGAGTCTTTTCAGGCAACGGAATCACCCCTCCACTTT.

Many counts were recorded for this clonotype. The chain links TRBV5-1 to TRBJ2-5; tentative D call: TRBD2 (5 bases). The CDR3 is 15 residues long. The germline gives CDR1 SGHRS, CDR2 YFSETQ. V was clipped by 0 bases and J by 1 base, with 10 bases between them. The CDR3 loop is CASSLDEGFQETQYF. CDR3 nucleotides: TGCGCCAGCAGCTTGGATGAGGGATTCCAAGAGACCCAGTACTTC.

This chain connects TRBV3-1 to TRBJ2-7, with 9 bases identical to TRBD1. V was clipped by 0 bases and J by 2 bases; unmatched bases: 5. The CDR3 spans 16 residues. Germline V gene sequence: CDR1 LGHDT, CDR2 YNNKEL (reference sequence). DNA for the CDR3: TGTGCCAGCAGCCAAGATCGAGACAGGGGGACCTACGAGCAGTACTTC. The encoded protein is CASSQDRDRGTYEQYF.

This clonotype was seen only a few times. The chain is built from TRBV30 and TRBJ2-7; a weak D match, TRBD1 (5 bases). The CDR3 is 14 amino acids. Trimming removed 3 bases at V and 0 bases at J, with 12 bases between. Germline lookup yields CDR1 GTSNPN and CDR2 SVGIG (reference sequence). In DNA, the CDR3 is TGTGCCTGGAGGCGGACAAGCAGCTCCTACGAGCAGTACTTC. Its protein is CAWRRTSSSYEQYF. Supplemented by reference TRBV30 and TRBJ2-7, the full variable domain reads SQTIHQWPATLVQPVGSPLSLECTVEGTSNPNLYWYRQAAGRGLQLLFYSVGIGQISSEVPQNLSASRPQDRQFILSSKKLLLSDSGFYLCAWRRTSSSYEQYFGPGTRLTVT.

This clonotype was observed a few times. V and J are TRBV15 and TRBJ2-3; 8 bases match TRBD2. The CDR3 is made up of 16 amino acids. Germline values: CDR1 LNHNV, CDR2 YYDKDF (reference sequence). Germline trimming cut 1 base from V and 4 bases from J; bases unmatched to any gene: 7. Here the CDR3 reads CATSRVDSGISDTQYF. Written as DNA, the CDR3 is TGTGCCACCAGCAGAGTTGATAGCGGGATCTCAGATACGCAGTATTTT.

V gene TRBV6-5 combines with J gene TRBJ2-3; 10 positions match TRBD1. The CDR3 contains 16 residues. The germline CDR1 and CDR2 sequences are MNHEY and SVGAGI. J gave up 2 bases and V 2 bases, and 4 bases lay outside the gene matches. The CDR3 loop is CASSYRDRGNTDTQYF. CDR3 sequence (DNA): TGTGCCAGCAGTTACCGGGACAGGGGTAACACAGATACGCAGTATTTT.

This clonotype has more than one count but fewer than ten. The chain carries TRBV4-2 and TRBJ2-3, with 8 bases fitting TRBD2. V shed 4 bases, J shed 5 bases, and the junction held 8 bases outside the gene matches. CDR1 is LGHNA, CDR2 YNFKEQ, per germline. The CDR3 length is 15 residues. CDR3: CASSRPGGGGDTQYF. In DNA, the CDR3 is TGTGCCAGCAGCCGCCCGGGAGGGGGTGGAGATACGCAGTATTTT.

This clonotype was detected ten times or more. J is TRBJ2-6 and V is TRBV6-5; D is unclear. Germline V gives CDR1 MNHEY, CDR2 SVGAGI. V shed 0 bases and J shed 3 bases, with 9 bases lying between them. The CDR3 runs to 16 residues. The CDR3 DNA reads as TGTGCCAGCAGTTACTCCCCGGTCGGTGGGGCCAACGTCCTGACTTTC. It is translated as CASSYSPVGGANVLTF.

This clonotype showed up many times. The rearrangement joins TRBV9 to TRBJ2-5; tentative D call: TRBD1 (5 bases). The V gene lost 2 bases and the J gene lost 0 bases, with 17 bases spanning the gap. Germline lookup yields CDR1 SGDLS and CDR2 YYNGEE. CDR3 length equals 17 residues. The CDR3 sequence is CASSVKRDTGDQETQYF. The CDR3 DNA sequence: TGTGCCAGCAGCGTGAAAAGGGATACAGGAGACCAAGAGACCCAGTACTTC.

The rearrangement links TRBV29-1 to TRBJ2-3; D tentatively fits TRBD1 or TRBD2 (6 bases each). V shed 6 bases and J shed 6 bases, with 10 bases lying between them. From germline, CDR1 is SQVTM and CDR2 ANQGSEA. The CDR3 covers 11 residues. DNA of the CDR3: TGCAGCGTGTCGGGGGCGGATACGCAGTATTTT. The encoded protein is CSVSGADTQYF.

This chain links TRBV2 with TRBJ1-2; 7 nucleotides agree with TRBD1. The CDR3 contains 13 residues. Per germline, CDR1 SNHLY and CDR2 FYNNEI. J gave up 6 bases and V 7 bases, and 8 bases lay outside the gene matches. The DNA of the CDR3 is TGTGCCAGCACTACCAGGGGGGTCGATGGCTACACCTTC. Amino acid sequence: CASTTRGVDGYTF.

The V call is TRBV11-2, the J call TRBJ2-1, with D unresolved. With 1 base removed from V and 6 bases from J, the gap between germline ends came to 7 bases. CDR3 length equals 13 residues. From germline, CDR1 is SGHAT and CDR2 FQNNGV. The CDR3 is CASSLGMLNEQFF. DNA for the CDR3: TGTGCCAGCAGCTTAGGCATGCTCAATGAGCAGTTCTTC.

This clonotype has at least ten counts. This chain connects TRBV5-1 to TRBJ2-1; 13 bases map to TRBD2. The CDR3 totals 16 residues. J lost 3 bases, V lost 3 bases, and 3 bases had no gene match. CDR1 SGHRS and CDR2 YFSETQ come from the germline V gene. The CDR3 region has the DNA TGCGCCAGCAGCTGGGGGACTAGCGGGAACTACAATGAGCAGTTCTTC. Translation gives CASSWGTSGNYNEQFF.

On this clonotype itself: This CDR3 fails to terminate in the conserved phenylalanine or tryptophan, so it likely reflects a read error. The V gene is TRBV5-1, the J gene TRBJ2-7; D perhaps matches TRBD1 (5 bases). V was clipped by 4 bases and J by 2 bases, with 13 bases between them. This CDR3 has 14 amino acids. CDR1 is SGHRS, CDR2 YFSETQ, per germline. DNA for the CDR3: TGCGCCAGCAGCGCCACGACAGATACCTACGAGCAGTACCTC. This sequence encodes CASSATTDTYEQYL.

The V and J genes are TRBV7-2 and TRBJ1-6; 7 bases match TRBD1. The CDR3 covers 14 residues. Germline V gene sequence: CDR1 SGHTA, CDR2 FQGNSA. With V trimmed by 5 bases and J by 11 bases, 9 bases remained unmatched. This CDR3 reads CASSRDREEAPLHF. CDR3 DNA: TGTGCCAGCAGCCGCGACAGGGAGGAAGCACCCCTCCACTTT.

This clonotype was observed many times. The gene calls are TRBV7-9 and TRBJ2-2, with a tentative D call TRBD2 (5 bases). The CDR3 sequence is 14 residues long. Germline V gene data show CDR1 as SEHNR and CDR2 as FQNEAQ (reference sequence). With 0 bases removed from V and 7 bases from J, the gap between germline ends came to 9 bases. The DNA for the CDR3 is TGTGCCAGCAGCTTAGCGCGGGTGATCGGGGAGCTGTTTTTT. It is translated as CASSLARVIGELFF. The whole variable domain, filled in from reference TRBV7-9 and TRBJ2-2, reads DTGVSQNPRHKITKRGQNVTFRCDPISEHNRLYWYRQTLGQGPEFLTYFQNEAQLEKSRLLSDRFSAERPKGSFSTLEIQRTEQGDSAMYLCASSLARVIGELFFGEGSRLTVL.

The J gene is TRBJ2-1, the V gene TRBV12-3 or TRBV12-4; tentatively, D is TRBD1 or TRBD2 (5 bases each). The V gene lost 7 bases and the J gene lost 9 bases, with 25 bases spanning the gap. The CDR3 is 16 amino acids. CDR3 coding DNA: TGTGCCAGCACACCTCTGGGGCTAGCTGAGGGGAGTGAGCAGTTCTTC. This gives the protein CASTPLGLAEGSEQFF.

This clonotype was recorded many times. This rearrangement joins TRBV27 to TRBJ2-7; 7 bases fit TRBD1. V dropped 4 bases and J dropped 2; count of bases not matched to a gene: 8. This CDR3 is built from 15 residues. Germline CDR1 and CDR2: MNHEY and SMNVEV (reference sequence). The CDR3 loop reads CASSSTGVRTYEQYF. DNA for the CDR3: TGTGCCAGCAGTTCCACAGGGGTAAGAACCTACGAGCAGTACTTC.

This clonotype was counted a few times. This rearrangement joins TRBV7-2 to TRBJ2-3; TRBD2 matches 15 bases. Germline lookup yields CDR1 SGHTA and CDR2 FQGNSA. The junction had 5 bases not matched to a gene; V was cut back by 4 bases and J by 6 bases. CDR3 length: 16 residues. This CDR3 reads CASSSRTSGGADTQYF. CDR3 nucleotides: TGTGCCAGCAGCTCGAGGACTAGCGGGGGGGCGGATACGCAGTATTTT.

This rearrangement joins TRBV10-3 to TRBJ2-1; D is perhaps TRBD2 (6 bases). The CDR3 extends over 13 amino acids. In germline, CDR1 is ENHRY, CDR2 SYGVKD. V was cut by 0 bases and J by 9 bases, with 9 bases left in between. This chain's CDR3 is CAISESNGGEQFF. The CDR3 bases are TGTGCCATCAGTGAGTCGAACGGGGGTGAGCAGTTCTTC.

This rearrangement joins TRBV3-1 to TRBJ2-4, with D possibly matching TRBD1 (6 bases). V lost 1 base and J lost 0, with 13 bases in between. The CDR3 totals 17 residues. Germline V gene data show CDR1 as LGHDT and CDR2 as YNNKEL (reference sequence). The CDR3 DNA is TGTGCCAGCAGCCAAGTAGGACAGCCTACAGCCAAAAACATTCAGTACTTC. Its translation is CASSQVGQPTAKNIQYF.